This T cell receptor (beta chain) was captured in a study of T-cell reconstitution after alpha-beta-depleted transplantation in children. It was with unique molecular identifiers that the TCRbeta library was prepared. TCRdb recomputed calls from the PCR reads with MiXCR, one row per CDR3 protein. This table has about 300,000 distinct CDR3 sequences, over 9.5% appearing once. Note on this clonotype: The junction shows a germline mismatch at one end, possibly a read error.

CDR1 and CDR2 (germline): DFQATT, SNEGSKA (reference sequence). This CDR3 has 16 residues. Source: PBMCs, taken before TCRalphabeta/CD19-depleted stem cell transplant. This chain connects TRBV20-1 to TRBJ2-7, with D possibly matching TRBD2 (7 bases). This TCR was sampled from a boy under three years old with acute myeloid leukemia, due to receive a stem cell transplant. CDR3 in DNA: TGCTGTGCTAGAGATGGAAACCGCGCTTGGGGGGGGCGGCAGTACTTC. Amino acids: CCARDGNRAWGGRQYF.